Listed below are T cell receptor beta chains from one sample, sequenced in a study of shared clonotypes between healthy human individuals. This table comes from immunoSEQ multiplex PCR, and its TCRdb copy is limited to in-frame clones, with some not included. The sample yields approximately 1,500,000 clones, approximately 98% seen once. The sample was naive CD4+ T cells sorted from blood. Receptors originate from a man between 25 and 39 years old in good health. Both conserved end residues are part of each CDR3. Fields, in order: clone size, D gene, V gene, J gene, CDR3 DNA, CDR3 protein. The D gene is left open where the match is weak. Some rows have no size entry. The others give once, few or many, or a class for an expanded clone.

abundance: NA; d_gene: TRBD2; v_gene: TRBV6-5; j_gene: TRBJ2-5; CDR3nt: TGTGCCAGCAGTCGACTAGCGTTTATGGCCGAGACCCAGTACTTC; CDR3aa: CASSRLAFMAETQYF
abundance: NA; d_gene: TRBD1; v_gene: TRBV6-6; j_gene: TRBJ2-7; CDR3nt: TGTGCCAGCAGTCGGGACAGCGCCTACGAGCAGTACTTC; CDR3aa: CASSRDSAYEQYF
abundance: NA; d_gene: NA; v_gene: TRBV11-3; j_gene: TRBJ2-5; CDR3nt: TGTGCCAGCAGCTTACAGGCACAAGAGACCCAGTACTTC; CDR3aa: CASSLQAQETQYF
abundance: NA; d_gene: NA; v_gene: TRBV7-9; j_gene: TRBJ2-5; CDR3nt: TGTGCCAGCAGCCCTCTCGGGCAAGAGACCCAGTACTTC; CDR3aa: CASSPLGQETQYF
abundance: NA; d_gene: NA; v_gene: TRBV18; j_gene: TRBJ2-6; CDR3nt: TGTGCCAGCTCTCCCGGGGCGTCCTCTGGGGCCAACGTCCTGACTTTC; CDR3aa: CASSPGASSGANVLTF
abundance: NA; d_gene: NA; v_gene: TRBV6-6; j_gene: TRBJ1-1; CDR3nt: TGTGCCAGCAGGCAAGGAACTGAAGCTTTCTTT; CDR3aa: CASRQGTEAFF
abundance: NA; d_gene: NA; v_gene: TRBV5-4; j_gene: TRBJ1-4; CDR3nt: TGTGCCAGCAGCCCGGAGACAGCAACTAATGAAAAACTGTTTTTT; CDR3aa: CASSPETATNEKLFF
abundance: NA; d_gene: NA; v_gene: TRBV5-6; j_gene: TRBJ2-1; CDR3nt: TGTGCCAGCAGCAACCGCGTCCCGGCCCATGAGCAGTTCTTC; CDR3aa: CASSNRVPAHEQFF
abundance: NA; d_gene: NA; v_gene: TRBV9; j_gene: TRBJ2-3; CDR3nt: TGTGCCAGCGGGGAACGAAGTGAATCTAGCACAGATACGCAGTATTTT; CDR3aa: CASGERSESSTDTQYF
abundance: once; d_gene: TRBD2; v_gene: TRBV9; j_gene: TRBJ2-1; CDR3nt: TGTGCCAGCAGCGAGGGACTAACGAGTTACAATGAGCAGTTCTTC; CDR3aa: CASSEGLTSYNEQFF
abundance: NA; d_gene: NA; v_gene: TRBV2; j_gene: TRBJ2-1; CDR3nt: TGTGCCAGCATTGAAGGGGGAAACTCTTACAATGAGCAGTTCTTC; CDR3aa: CASIEGGNSYNEQFF
abundance: NA; d_gene: NA; v_gene: TRBV18; j_gene: TRBJ2-1; CDR3nt: TGTGCCAGCTCACCACTTTCAGGGGGGACATACAATGAGCAGTTCTTC; CDR3aa: CASSPLSGGTYNEQFF
abundance: NA; d_gene: NA; v_gene: TRBV4-1; j_gene: TRBJ2-2; CDR3nt: TGCGCCAGCAGCCCTCGACTTGCCGGGGAGCTGTTTTTT; CDR3aa: CASSPRLAGELFF
abundance: NA; d_gene: NA; v_gene: TRBV9; j_gene: TRBJ2-1; CDR3nt: TGTGCCAGCAGCGTTTCCAGGGGACTACCTAATGAGCAGTTCTTC; CDR3aa: CASSVSRGLPNEQFF
abundance: NA; d_gene: TRBD2; v_gene: TRBV5-1; j_gene: TRBJ2-1; CDR3nt: TGCGCCAGCAGCTTGGCCCCGGGGACTAGCGGGGACTACAATGAGCAGTTCTTC; CDR3aa: CASSLAPGTSGDYNEQFF
abundance: NA; d_gene: NA; v_gene: TRBV10-2; j_gene: TRBJ2-7; CDR3nt: TGCGCCAGCAGTGAGGGGCTAGTTGGGTCTTTCGAGCAGTACTTC; CDR3aa: CASSEGLVGSFEQYF
abundance: NA; d_gene: TRBD1; v_gene: TRBV4-1; j_gene: TRBJ1-4; CDR3nt: TGCGCCAGCAGCCAAGCGTCCGACAGGGGGGGAAAACTGTTTTTT; CDR3aa: CASSQASDRGGKLFF
abundance: NA; d_gene: TRBD1; v_gene: TRBV30; j_gene: TRBJ1-4; CDR3nt: TGTGCCTGGTCCAGGGACAGGGGTCGTGTAGCTAATGAAAAACTGTTTTTT; CDR3aa: CAWSRDRGRVANEKLFF
abundance: NA; d_gene: NA; v_gene: TRBV6-1; j_gene: TRBJ1-2; CDR3nt: TGTGCCAGCAGGGATGCGGGGACTAACTATGGCTACACCTTC; CDR3aa: CASRDAGTNYGYTF